These 29 T cell receptor beta chains came from one sample sequenced in a study of CD8+CD57+ T cells in acquired aplastic anemia. The template used for profiling TCR beta VDJ and CDR3 was genomic DNA. MiXCR, run by TCRdb on the reads, gives a single entry per CDR3 protein. The table records 150,000 to 200,000 distinct CDR3 sequences, less than 60% of them present only once. All sequencing subjects had displayed CD8+CD57+ cell expansion on flow cytometry. The specimen sequenced was sorted CD4+, CD8+, or CD8+CD57+ T cells (not recorded which) from PBMCs. The receptors derive from a human donor with aplastic anemia.

This rearrangement joins TRBV7-9 to TRBJ1-5; TRBD1 is a possible D gene (5 bases). The CDR3 spans 15 residues. V lost 1 base, J lost 4 bases, and 11 bases lay in between. Germline-derived CDR1 and CDR2 are SEHNR and FQNEAQ (reference sequence). CDR3 in DNA: TGTGCCAGCAGCTTAGAAGGGACGGGGAATCAGCCCCAGCATTTT. This gives the protein CASSLEGTGNQPQHF. The whole variable domain, filled in from reference TRBV7-9 and TRBJ1-5, reads DTGVSQNPRHKITKRGQNVTFRCDPISEHNRLYWYRQTLGQGPEFLTYFQNEAQLEKSRLLSDRFSAERPKGSFSTLEIQRTEQGDSAMYLCASSLEGTGNQPQHFGDGTRLSIL.

The chain carries TRBV25-1 and TRBJ2-4; TRBD2 matches 8 bases. Germline CDR1 is MGHDK and CDR2 is SYGVNS. V lost 5 bases, J lost 1 base, and 4 bases stayed unmatched. The CDR3 spans 15 residues. CDR3 residues: CASSLAGSAKNIQYF. The CDR3 DNA reads TGTGCCAGCAGTTTAGCGGGGTCGGCCAAAAACATTCAGTACTTC.

The CDR3 nucleotides read TGTGCCAGCACGGGACAGGGGGTGTTCGGCTACACCTTC. Its protein is CASTGQGVFGYTF. The J gene is TRBJ1-2, the V gene TRBV6-4; TRBD1 agrees at 11 bases. Germline CDR1 MRHNA, CDR2 SNTAGT. The CDR3 is 13 residues long. Trimming removed 7 bases from V and 8 bases from J; junction bases left unmatched: 6.

V gene TRBV15 combines with J gene TRBJ2-5; D call uncertain. CDR3 length: 13 amino acids. V shed 3 bases and J shed 3 bases, with 8 bases lying between them. CDR1 and CDR2 from the germline V gene are LNHNV and YYDKDF (reference sequence). For the CDR3, the DNA is TGTGCCACCAGCAGGACCCTGAAAGAGACCCAGTACTTC. It is translated as CATSRTLKETQYF.

This sequence joins TRBV2 and TRBJ1-1; unclear D gene. Between the trimmed V and J ends, which lost 1 base and 11 bases, there was a span of 5 bases. This CDR3 region has 10 residues. Looked up from germline, CDR1 is SNHLY and CDR2 is FYNNEI. The CDR3 protein is CASSEVGAFF. The CDR3, as DNA: TGTGCCAGCAGTGAAGTGGGGGCTTTCTTT.

On this clonotype itself: Given a much more abundant clone one base away, this may be a read error. The gene calls are TRBV11-1 and TRBJ2-1; 8 positions match TRBD1. The junction had 9 bases not matched to a gene; V was cut back by 5 bases and J by 3 bases. Germline assignment: CDR1 SGHAT and CDR2 FQDESV (reference sequence). The CDR3 contains 16 residues. The CDR3 region is CASSRMRDRYYNEQFF. The CDR3 bases are TGTGCCAGCAGCCGCATGAGGGACAGGTACTACAATGAGCAGTTCTTC.

The J gene is TRBJ1-5, the V gene TRBV20-1; no definite D call. The CDR3 runs 13 residues. In germline, CDR1 is DFQATT, CDR2 SNEGSKA (reference sequence). V lost 5 bases to trimming and J lost 2 bases, with 10 bases between them. CDR3 sequence: CSAGFGGNQPQHF. The CDR3 DNA follows: TGCAGTGCTGGGTTTGGCGGCAATCAGCCCCAGCATTTT.

In the case of this clonotype: Possible read error: a much larger clone is one base away. The chain uses TRBV5-1 and TRBJ2-7; D might be TRBD1 (6 bases). The germline V and J ends were trimmed by 7 bases and 2 bases, with 16 bases remaining between them. Germline assignment: CDR1 SGHRS and CDR2 YFSETQ. The CDR3 has 14 amino acids. The CDR3 protein is CASSQQGIPYEQYF. CDR3 coding DNA: TGCGCCAGCTCACAGCAGGGGATTCCCTACGAGCAGTACTTC.

The rearrangement uses TRBV4-2 and TRBJ2-7, with 9 bases aligning to TRBD2. Germline values: CDR1 LGHNA, CDR2 YNFKEQ. The CDR3 has 15 residues. After removal of 0 bases from V and 7 bases from J, the junction contained 7 bases not matched to a gene. In nucleotides, the CDR3 is TGTGCCAGCAGCCAAGATAGCGGGGGCTACAATGAGCAGTACGTC. This encodes CASSQDSGGYNEQYV.

At least ten counts were recorded for this clonotype. The J gene is TRBJ2-1, the V gene TRBV7-2; 10 nucleotides align to TRBD2. The ends lost 1 base at V and 9 bases at J; junction bases unmatched: 9. Germline CDR1 and CDR2: SGHTA and FQGNSA. The CDR3 is 16 residues long. The CDR3 sequence: CASSLVASGGRGEQFF. In DNA form, the CDR3 reads TGTGCCAGCAGCTTAGTGGCTAGCGGGGGAAGGGGTGAGCAGTTCTTC.

V is TRBV6-1 and J is TRBJ1-4; no definite D call. The V gene's germline CDR1 is MNHNS and CDR2 SASEGT. The CDR3 length is 15 residues. Trimming took off 5 bases at V and 4 bases at J, with 14 bases between the two ends. CDR3 sequence: CASSPGGSFNEKLFF. CDR3 DNA sequence: TGTGCCAGCAGTCCCGGAGGGAGCTTTAATGAAAAACTGTTTTTT.

A word on this clonotype: Because it lacks the conserved phenylalanine or tryptophan at the end, this CDR3 is likely a read error. The V call is TRBV19, the J call TRBJ1-1, with no clear D. CDR3 length: 14 residues. V was trimmed by 5 bases and J by 4 bases, leaving 14 bases between them. Per germline, CDR1 LNHDA and CDR2 SQIVND (reference sequence). The CDR3 sequence: CASSLTSGSTEAFL. The DNA for the CDR3 is TGTGCCAGTAGTCTAACTAGCGGGAGCACTGAAGCTTTCCTT.

Comments on this clonotype: The junction departs from the called germline gene at one end, perhaps through a read error. This chain uses TRBV2 with TRBJ1-5; D perhaps matches TRBD1 (6 bases). The CDR3 runs 13 residues. CDR1 is SNHLY and CDR2 is FYNNEI in the germline V gene. The CDR3 bases are TGTGCCAGCAGGCTACAGGGCAATCGGCCCCGGCATTTT. This encodes CASRLQGNRPRHF.

In the case of this clonotype: One base away lies a much larger clone, so this may be a sequencing read error. The CDR3 carries no conserved terminal phenylalanine or tryptophan, so it likely arises from a read error. The chain has TRBV20-1 and TRBJ2-2, with a possible D match to TRBD2 (5 bases). Germline CDR1 DFQATT, CDR2 SNEGSKA (reference sequence). Trimming removed 0 bases from V and 6 bases from J, with 8 bases in between. The CDR3 extends over 13 amino acids. The CDR3 DNA reads as TGCAGTGCTAGAGATCTCGGGGCCGGGGAGCTGTTTTAT. It translates to CSARDLGAGELFY.

The rearrangement links TRBV10-3 to TRBJ2-3; no clear D. This CDR3 has 11 residues. V was trimmed by 11 bases and J by 0 bases, leaving 6 bases between them. Germline assignment: CDR1 ENHRY and CDR2 SYGVKD. DNA of the CDR3: TGTGCCGTCCTTAGCACAGATACGCAGTATTTT. This encodes CAVLSTDTQYF.

The chain uses TRBV27 and TRBJ2-7; a possible D gene is TRBD2 (5 bases). CDR1 and CDR2 (germline): MNHEY, SMNVEV (reference sequence). V was clipped by 5 bases and J by 2 bases, with 16 bases between them. This CDR3 spans 15 amino acids. The DNA for the CDR3 is TGTGCCAGCAGTCCGGGAAGGGTCCTAACCTACGAGCAGTACGTC. Protein product: CASSPGRVLTYEQYV.

The chain joins TRBV29-1 to TRBJ1-4, with a possible D match to TRBD1 (5 bases). The CDR3 has 13 residues. CDR1 SQVTM and CDR2 ANQGSEA come from the germline V gene. Between the trimmed V and J ends, which lost 4 bases and 8 bases, there was a span of 14 bases. The CDR3 sequence: CSVGGGTEEKLFF. The CDR3 DNA is TGCAGCGTTGGGGGGGGGACTGAAGAAAAACTGTTTTTT.

This sequence joins TRBV4-3 and TRBJ1-2; TRBD1 matches at 7 bases. The CDR3 contains 15 residues. Per germline, CDR1 LGHNA and CDR2 YSLEER. V was pared by 3 bases and J by 8 bases, with 12 bases of the junction left unmatched. The CDR3 nucleotides read TGCGCCAGCAGCCAGGGGACAGCCGGGGCTACGGGCTACACCTTC. It is translated as CASSQGTAGATGYTF.

This clonotype has a single count. The chain links TRBV7-2 to TRBJ1-2; D is perhaps TRBD1 (6 bases). In germline, CDR1 is SGHTA, CDR2 FQGNSA. The length of the CDR3 is 14 residues. Between the trimmed V and J ends, which lost 5 bases and 4 bases, there was a span of 14 bases. The DNA of the CDR3 is TGTGCCAGCAGCCCACCTGGGGGCAGCTATGGCTACACCTTC. Protein product: CASSPPGGSYGYTF.

This clonotype was recorded at least ten times. The rearrangement links TRBV9 to TRBJ1-2; TRBD1 matches at 9 bases. Trimming removed 2 bases from V and 8 bases from J; junction bases left unmatched: 13. There are 16 residues in the CDR3. CDR1 and CDR2 (germline): SGDLS, YYNGEE. The CDR3 region is CASSVFDRGGLRGYTF. DNA for the CDR3: TGTGCCAGCAGCGTCTTCGACAGGGGGGGCCTGAGGGGCTACACCTTC.

J is TRBJ2-7 and V is TRBV9; the D is unclear. The CDR3 is made up of 14 amino acids. Trimming removed 0 bases at V and 2 bases at J, with 9 bases between. The germline gives CDR1 SGDLS, CDR2 YYNGEE. CDR3 nucleotides: TGTGCCAGCAGCGTAGCTAAGGGTACCTACGAGCAGTACTTC. Residues: CASSVAKGTYEQYF.

This clonotype appeared a few times. The V call is TRBV7-8, the J call TRBJ1-2; D is unclear. Germline CDR1 is SGHVS and CDR2 is FQNEAQ. V was cut by 3 bases and J by 3 bases, with 5 bases left in between. The CDR3 totals 12 residues. CDR3 region: CASSLVDYGYTF. CDR3 nucleotides: TGTGCCAGCAGCTTGGTTGACTATGGCTACACCTTC.

This clonotype was observed many times. The chain couples TRBV11-2 to TRBJ2-5; perhaps TRBD1 as D (8 bases). Germline V gene lookup returns CDR1 SGHAT and CDR2 FQNNGV. CDR3 length: 15 residues. Trimming stripped 5 bases from V and 8 bases from J, with 21 bases between. CDR3 protein: CASSQRDRTTGTQYF. CDR3 coding DNA: TGTGCCAGCAGCCAGCGGGACAGGACGACGGGAACCCAGTACTTC. The full variable domain, completed using reference TRBV11-2 and TRBJ2-5, is EAGVAQSPRYKIIEKRQSVAFWCNPISGHATLYWYQQILGQGPKLLIQFQNNGVVDDSQLPKDRFSAERLKGVDSTLKIQPAKLEDSAVYLCASSQRDRTTGTQYFGPGTRLLVL.

This clonotype came up a few times. The rearrangement uses TRBV5-1 and TRBJ2-7, with 8 bases identical to TRBD2. The CDR3 totals 15 residues. V trimming: 4 bases; J trimming: 1 base; junction bases outside the gene matches: 7. Germline assignment: CDR1 SGHRS and CDR2 YFSETQ. CDR3 sequence reads: CASSGAGGVSYEQYF. CDR3 nucleotide sequence: TGCGCCAGCAGCGGGGCGGGAGGTGTGTCCTACGAGCAGTACTTC.

This clonotype was seen repeatedly, ten times or more. The chain joins TRBV12-3 or TRBV12-4 to TRBJ1-5; D perhaps matches TRBD1 (5 bases). The CDR3 spans 14 residues. Between the trimmed V and J ends, which lost 1 base and 3 bases, there was a span of 7 bases. CDR3 region: CASSLGGDNQPQHF. In nucleotides, the CDR3 is TGTGCCAGCAGTTTAGGAGGGGACAATCAGCCCCAGCATTTT.

The rearrangement uses TRBV10-3 and TRBJ1-5, with 9 bases fitting TRBD1. The CDR3 is made up of 15 amino acids. CDR1 is ENHRY, CDR2 SYGVKD, per germline. The V gene end was trimmed by 6 bases and the J gene end by 6 bases; junction bases not matched to a gene: 9. For the CDR3, the DNA is TGTGCCATCAGGGGCGGGGGACAGGGAGGTCAGCCCCAGCATTTT. It yields the protein CAIRGGGQGGQPQHF.

This clonotype was observed many times. This sequence joins TRBV20-1 and TRBJ1-6, with 8 positions matching TRBD1. Germline values: CDR1 DFQATT, CDR2 SNEGSKA (reference sequence). J was trimmed by 7 bases and V by 7 bases; bases with no gene match: 9. The CDR3 is made up of 14 amino acids. The CDR3 nucleotides are TGCAGTGGAGGTAGCCAGGGGGCGAATTCACCCCTCCACTTT. Protein: CSGGSQGANSPLHF.

In this sample, this clonotype turned up many times. The chain employs TRBV4-3 and TRBJ2-1; no clear D gene. V dropped 0 bases and J dropped 3 bases, with 6 bases sitting between them. The CDR3 totals 14 residues. The germline V gene encodes CDR1 LGHNA and CDR2 YSLEER. The CDR3 loop is CASSQDPLYNEQFF. The CDR3 coding sequence is TGCGCCAGCAGCCAAGACCCCCTCTACAATGAGCAGTTCTTC.

About this clonotype itself: The junction does not match germline at one end; this may be a read error. This chain uses TRBV7-7 with TRBJ1-2, with TRBD1 identical over 9 bases. The CDR3 has 18 residues. Germline V gene lookup returns CDR1 SSHAT and CDR2 FNYEAQ (reference sequence). CDR3 loop: CASSLTSGQGSGGNGYTF. The CDR3 nucleotides are TGTGCTAGCAGCTTAACGTCGGGACAGGGTTCGGGGGGCAATGGCTACACCTTC. Combining the CDR3 with reference TRBV7-7 and TRBJ1-2 gives the whole variable domain GAGVSQSPRYKVTKRGQDVTLRCDPISSHATLYWYQQALGQGPEFLTYFNYEAQPDKSGLPSDRFSAERPEGSISTLTIQRTEQRDSAMYRCASSLTSGQGSGGNGYTFGSGTRLTVV.